One sample yielded the 23 T cell receptor beta chains listed below, sequenced in a study of CD8 T cells in ankylosing spondylitis. The study's findings and limits: Roughly eight highly homologous variants made up a TCR beta motif that seemed to typify ankylosing spondylitis blood.

TCRdb recomputed calls from the 5' RACE reads with MiXCR, one row per CDR3 protein. The sample contains around 890,000 distinct CDR3 sequences, roughly 10% of which appear only once. No antigen has been assigned to these receptors. Sequencing used blood, either unsorted or a sorted T cell fraction (not recorded which). These receptors were collected from a male donor with ankylosing spondylitis.

The chain carries TRBV7-2 and TRBJ2-7; weak D call: TRBD1 (6 bases). Trimming pared 3 bases from V and 3 bases from J, leaving 9 bases between. Germline V gene sequence: CDR1 SGHTA, CDR2 FQGNSA. This CDR3 has 13 residues. CDR3 coding DNA: TGTGCCAGCAGCTTCAACAGGGTCTACGAGCAGTACTTC. It translates to CASSFNRVYEQYF.

This clonotype was seen only once. The chain couples TRBV6-1 to TRBJ1-1; TRBD1 might be the D (5 bases). Trimming stripped 7 bases from V and 6 bases from J, with 21 bases between. Germline V gene lookup returns CDR1 MNHNS and CDR2 SASEGT. There are 15 residues in the CDR3. The CDR3 sequence: CASTPAGAGNAEAFF. CDR3 nucleotide sequence: TGTGCCAGCACCCCAGCCGGGGCAGGCAATGCTGAAGCTTTCTTT.

This clonotype has ten or more counts. The rearrangement uses TRBV28 and TRBJ2-7; TRBD1 matches at 7 bases. The CDR3 is 14 amino acids. V lost 6 bases and J lost 2; bases outside the gene matches: 7. Germline CDR1 reads MDHEN; CDR2 reads SYDVKM. For the CDR3, the DNA is TGTGCCAGCAGGACGGGACAGATGACCTACGAGCAGTACTTC. Amino acids: CASRTGQMTYEQYF.

J is TRBJ2-2 and V is TRBV6-5; D remains ambiguous. Trimming shortened V by 4 bases and J by 1 base, and 7 bases separated the two germline ends. Germline V gene sequence: CDR1 MNHEY, CDR2 SVGAGI. This CDR3 region has 14 residues. The CDR3 DNA follows: TGTGCCAGCAGTTCCTCTTTGAACACCGGGGAGCTGTTTTTT. It specifies CASSSSLNTGELFF.

This clonotype was detected many times. The chain links TRBV20-1 to TRBJ1-5; D is unclear. Deletions cut 1 base from V and 9 bases from J, with 10 bases between. The length of the CDR3 is 12 residues. Per the germline V gene, CDR1 is DFQATT and CDR2 is SNEGSKA (reference sequence). The CDR3: CSARAYGGPQHF. CDR3 sequence (DNA): TGCAGTGCTAGAGCGTACGGCGGGCCCCAGCATTTT.

This chain connects TRBV12-3 or TRBV12-4 to TRBJ1-1; D might be TRBD1 (6 bases). V lost 0 bases and J lost 4, with 12 bases in between. The CDR3 covers 15 residues. Here the CDR3 reads CASSLALGGATEAFF. CDR3 in DNA: TGTGCCAGCAGTTTAGCCCTTGGGGGGGCCACTGAAGCTTTCTTT.

In this sample, this clonotype turned up a few times. This chain connects TRBV27 to TRBJ2-2; TRBD2 matches at 9 bases. J was trimmed by 6 bases and V by 8 bases; bases with no gene match: 10. This CDR3 is built from 15 residues. The V gene's germline CDR1 is MNHEY and CDR2 SMNVEV (reference sequence). CDR3 DNA: TGTGCCAGCCGCGGGAGGGGGCTTGTTCCCGGGGAGCTGTTTTTT. It translates to CASRGRGLVPGELFF.

In this sample, this clonotype turned up many times. The gene calls are TRBV7-2 and TRBJ1-5; a possible D gene is TRBD1 (6 bases). V dropped 2 bases and J dropped 3 bases, with 11 bases sitting between them. Germline CDR1 and CDR2: SGHTA and FQGNSA. This CDR3 is built from 15 residues. The CDR3 DNA reads TGTGCCAGCAGCTTAACCGGGACAAACAATCAGCCCCAGCATTTT. Translation gives CASSLTGTNNQPQHF.

This clonotype was seen many times. The rearrangement uses TRBV20-1 and TRBJ2-3, with 8 bases that match TRBD2. The CDR3 loop spans 15 amino acids. V shed 0 bases and J 5 bases; nucleotides not matched to a gene: 7. Per the germline V gene, CDR1 is DFQATT and CDR2 is SNEGSKA (reference sequence). Here the CDR3 reads CSARDPGGRGDTQYF. DNA of the CDR3: TGCAGTGCTAGAGATCCGGGAGGGCGAGGAGATACGCAGTATTTT.

The CDR3 bases are TGTGCCAGCAGCCCCAGGCTACGGGCGACAGGGTCGATCGAAGAGACCCAGTACTTC. As protein: CASSPRLRATGSIEETQYF. The chain carries TRBV6-2 or TRBV6-3 and TRBJ2-5; TRBD1 matches at 7 bases. V lost 6 bases and J lost 3; bases outside the gene matches: 22. The CDR3 covers 19 residues. Germline lookup yields CDR1 MNHEY and CDR2 SVGEGT.

About this clonotype itself: Compared with germline, one end of the junction differs, possibly owing to a read error. The CDR3 protein is CVSSYLGENTEAFF. The CDR3 DNA reads TGTGTCAGCAGTTACTTGGGGGAGAACACTGAAGCTTTCTTT. The chain joins TRBV6-5 to TRBJ1-1, with a possible D match to TRBD1 (5 bases). Germline lookup yields CDR1 MNHEY and CDR2 SVGAGI. CDR3 length: 14 residues.

This clonotype was found many times. V and J are TRBV28 and TRBJ2-5; D may be TRBD2 (5 bases). Germline assignment: CDR1 MDHEN and CDR2 SYDVKM. The length of the CDR3 is 13 residues. V dropped 3 bases and J dropped 2 bases, with 7 bases sitting between them. The CDR3 region has the DNA TGTGCCAGCAGTTTCAGGAGGCAAGAGACCCAGTACTTC. This gives the protein CASSFRRQETQYF. Drawing the rest from reference TRBV28 and TRBJ2-5, the complete variable domain is DVKVTQSSRYLVKRTGEKVFLECVQDMDHENMFWYRQDPGLGLRLIYFSYDVKMKEKGDIPEGYSVSREKKERFSLILESASTNQTSMYLCASSFRRQETQYFGPGTRLLVL.

This chain links TRBV4-3 with TRBJ2-3; tentatively, D is TRBD2 (6 bases). Germline V gene lookup returns CDR1 LGHNA and CDR2 YSLEER. V was shortened by 5 bases and J by 1 base, with 22 bases between the two germline ends. This CDR3 is built from 18 residues. This chain's CDR3 is CASSSLPGPPGGTDTQYF. DNA of the CDR3: TGCGCCAGCAGCTCTCTACCGGGGCCCCCGGGGGGCACAGATACGCAGTATTTT.

The genes are TRBV4-3 and TRBJ2-7, with 10 bases fitting TRBD2. Unmatched junction bases numbered 6, after V lost 3 bases and J lost 4 bases. CDR1 and CDR2 (germline): LGHNA, YSLEER. The CDR3 is 15 amino acids. CDR3 residues: CASSQVLAGPYEQYF. The CDR3 DNA reads as TGCGCCAGCAGCCAGGTACTAGCGGGACCGTACGAGCAGTACTTC.

The sample holds many counts of this clonotype. This rearrangement joins TRBV5-1 to TRBJ1-2; D unresolved. The germline V and J ends were trimmed by 5 bases and 4 bases, with 6 bases remaining between them. The CDR3 contains 11 residues. Germline V gene data show CDR1 as SGHRS and CDR2 as YFSETQ. The CDR3 nucleotides are TGCGCCAGCAGAGAAAGCTATGGCTACACCTTC. It specifies CASRESYGYTF.

This clonotype was seen a handful of times. This chain joins TRBV3-1 and TRBJ1-3; D perhaps matches TRBD1 (5 bases). The CDR3 spans 14 residues. V shed 4 bases and J shed 2 bases, with 9 bases lying between them. Germline values: CDR1 LGHDT, CDR2 YNNKEL (reference sequence). The CDR3 DNA reads TGTGCCAGCAGCCTACAGGTCCCTGGAAACACCATATATTTT. Translation: CASSLQVPGNTIYF.

The rearrangement joins TRBV9 to TRBJ2-3; D possibly uses TRBD1 or TRBD2 (5 bases each). The V end was cut by 1 base, the J end by 6 bases, with 15 bases between. Germline CDR1 is SGDLS and CDR2 is YYNGEE. This CDR3 comprises 15 residues. For the CDR3, the DNA is TGTGCCAGCAGCGTAACCGGGGCTGGCTGGGATACGCAGTATTTT. Its translation: CASSVTGAGWDTQYF.

This clonotype occurred many times. J is TRBJ1-6 and V is TRBV4-3; the D gene is possibly TRBD1 (5 bases). With 0 bases removed from V and 4 bases from J, the gap between germline ends came to 10 bases. The CDR3 contains 16 residues. Germline V CDR1 and CDR2: LGHNA, YSLEER. The CDR3 is CASSQDLGRYNSPLHF. The CDR3, as DNA: TGCGCCAGCAGCCAAGACCTGGGACGATATAATTCACCCCTCCACTTT.

This clonotype has a count of ten or more. The V and J genes are TRBV7-2 and TRBJ1-2; 8 bases agree with TRBD1. The germline V gene encodes CDR1 SGHTA and CDR2 FQGNSA. Trimming cost V 11 bases and J 4 bases; bases outside gene matches: 9. This CDR3 has 13 residues. CDR3 sequence: CALTGQGPYGYTF. The CDR3 DNA reads TGTGCCTTGACCGGACAGGGACCCTATGGCTACACCTTC.

The CDR3 coding sequence is TGTGCCAGCAGTTCGGGACAGGCCCTCCGCGAGCAGTACTTC. Residues: CASSSGQALREQYF. The rearrangement uses TRBV28 and TRBJ2-7; 8 nucleotides match TRBD1. V shed 4 bases and J 6 bases; nucleotides not matched to a gene: 8. Germline V CDR1 and CDR2: MDHEN, SYDVKM. CDR3 length: 14 residues.

This clonotype was seen repeatedly, ten times or more. This rearrangement joins TRBV20-1 to TRBJ1-1; 8 bases align to TRBD1. In germline, CDR1 is DFQATT, CDR2 SNEGSKA (reference sequence). The CDR3 length is 15 residues. Trimming at V came to 0 bases and at J to 5 bases, leaving 8 bases not matched to a gene. CDR3 DNA: TGCAGTGCTAGAGATCAGGGCAGGGGGCAGACTGAAGCTTTCTTT. It encodes CSARDQGRGQTEAFF.

This clonotype was counted a few times. The J gene is TRBJ2-4, the V gene TRBV20-1; D gene uncertain. Germline-derived CDR1 and CDR2 are DFQATT and SNEGSKA (reference sequence). Trimming stripped 1 base from V and 4 bases from J, with 8 bases between. This CDR3 is built from 13 residues. CDR3 sequence (DNA): TGCAGTGCTAGAGCAAGACTTAAAAACATTCAGTACTTC. Residues: CSARARLKNIQYF.

This clonotype showed up many times. The chain links TRBV20-1 to TRBJ2-7; 9 bases match TRBD1. V lost 6 bases, J lost 2 bases, and 5 bases stayed unmatched. Germline V gives CDR1 DFQATT, CDR2 SNEGSKA (reference sequence). The CDR3 length is 13 residues. The CDR3 DNA reads TGCAGTGCCCGGACAGGGGTGACCTACGAGCAGTACTTC. It translates to CSARTGVTYEQYF.